This entry lists 17 T cell receptor beta chains sequenced from one sample in a study of cytomegalovirus exposure and HLA in healthy donors. Profiled with immunoSEQ multiplex PCR; TCRdb holds only in-frame clones, not every one. Of 170,000 or so clones in the sample, about four fifths are singletons; the top ten hold approximately 3%. The sequencing input was PBMCs. The receptors originated from a woman in her late teens or twenties in good health and CMV-seropositive.

The chain recombines TRBV7-8 with TRBJ1-2, with TRBD1 matching 8 bases. Germline V gene data show CDR1 as SGHVS and CDR2 as FQNEAQ. Germline trimming cut 5 bases from V and 8 bases from J; bases unmatched to any gene: 7. CDR3 length: 13 amino acids. CDR3 in amino acids: CASSADRVQGYTF. Written as DNA, the CDR3 is TGTGCCAGCAGCGCGGACAGGGTACAAGGCTACACCTTC.

The rearrangement uses TRBV2 and TRBJ1-1, with 10 bases aligning to TRBD1. The CDR3 covers 14 residues. Germline V CDR1 and CDR2: SNHLY, FYNNEI. Trimming removed 9 bases from V and 1 base from J; junction bases left unmatched: 5. The CDR3 nucleotides read TGTGCCAGGCCGGACAGGGGGAAGAACACTGAAGCTTTCTTT. Protein product: CARPDRGKNTEAFF.

J is TRBJ1-6 and V is TRBV5-1; the D gene is possibly TRBD1 (5 bases). Between the trimmed V and J ends, which lost 4 bases and 10 bases, there was a span of 15 bases. In germline, CDR1 is SGHRS, CDR2 YFSETQ. The length of the CDR3 is 14 residues. CDR3 in DNA: TGCGCCAGCAGCGAATACACTCAGGGCTCACCCCTCCACTTT. As protein: CASSEYTQGSPLHF.

The chain links TRBV5-1 to TRBJ2-6; D is uncertain. V lost 2 bases to trimming and J lost 2 bases, with 8 bases between them. The V gene's germline CDR1 is SGHRS and CDR2 YFSETQ. The CDR3 is 15 amino acids. The CDR3 sequence: CASSLDFPGANVLTF. The DNA of the CDR3 is TGCGCCAGCAGCTTAGACTTCCCTGGGGCCAACGTCCTGACTTTC.

This chain links TRBV10-1 with TRBJ1-3; D uncertain. This CDR3 has 15 amino acids. Germline CDR1 and CDR2: WNHNN and SYGVQD (reference sequence). The ends were cut back, 4 bases at V and 1 base at J, with 11 bases in the middle. DNA of the CDR3: TGCGCCAGCAGTGGTTTTGGAGGTTCTGGAAACACCATATATTTT. As protein: CASSGFGGSGNTIYF.

This clone was detected only a few times. V usage is TRBV28 and J usage is TRBJ1-2; no reliable D call. Germline lookup yields CDR1 MDHEN and CDR2 SYDVKM. V was clipped by 3 bases and J by 5 bases, with 4 bases between them. This CDR3 is 11 amino acids long. CDR3 in DNA: TGTGCCAGCAGTTTGAGATATGGCTACACCTTC. Its translation: CASSLRYGYTF.

This clone was counted a single time. The gene calls are TRBV4-1 and TRBJ2-3; D not resolved. Between the trimmed V and J ends, which lost 0 bases and 0 bases, there was a span of 10 bases. Germline CDR1 and CDR2: MGHRA and YSYEKL. The CDR3 totals 16 residues. The CDR3, as DNA: TGCGCCAGCAGCCAAGATCCCGCCAGGAGCACAGATACGCAGTATTTT. Amino acid sequence: CASSQDPARSTDTQYF.

The chain couples TRBV7-3 to TRBJ1-1, with 8 bases aligning to TRBD1. The germline gives CDR1 SGHTA, CDR2 FQGTGA. V was pared by 5 bases and J by 2 bases, with 4 bases of the junction left unmatched. This CDR3 has 14 residues. CDR3 region: CASSTDRVNTEAFF. In DNA form, the CDR3 reads TGTGCCAGCAGCACGGACAGGGTTAACACTGAAGCTTTCTTT.

J is TRBJ2-2 and V is TRBV2, with 9 bases matching TRBD1. The CDR3 covers 16 residues. The germline V gene has CDR1 SNHLY and CDR2 FYNNEI. V was pared by 2 bases and J by 6 bases, with 7 bases of the junction left unmatched. The CDR3 DNA follows: TGTGCCAGCAGTGAAAAGGACAGGGGATTACCCGGGGAGCTGTTTTTT. Residues: CASSEKDRGLPGELFF.

The chain employs TRBV5-6 and TRBJ1-5, with 7 bases matching TRBD1. V was clipped by 4 bases and J by 3 bases; unmatched bases: 7. The CDR3 spans 15 residues. Germline CDR1 SGHDT, CDR2 YYEEEE. CDR3 DNA sequence: TGTGCCAGCAGCCGACAGGGTAGGGTCAATCAGCCCCAGCATTTT. Translating gives CASSRQGRVNQPQHF. Looking up the rest from reference TRBV5-6 and TRBJ1-5 gives the full variable domain: DAGVTQSPTHLIKTRGQQVTLRCSPKSGHDTVSWYQQALGQGPQFIFQYYEEEERQRGNFPDRFSGHQFPNYSSELNVNALLLGDSALYLCASSRQGRVNQPQHFGDGTRLSIL.

This clone showed up just once. V is TRBV6-5 and J is TRBJ2-5, with 9 bases aligning to TRBD1. V lost 0 bases, J lost 4 bases, and 6 bases stayed unmatched. The CDR3 contains 16 residues. The germline V gene has CDR1 MNHEY and CDR2 SVGAGI. CDR3 protein: CASSYSGTGIGETQYF. The CDR3 region has the DNA TGTGCCAGCAGTTACTCCGGGACAGGGATTGGAGAGACCCAGTACTTC.

The chain is built from TRBV5-6 and TRBJ1-1, with 8 positions matching TRBD1. The CDR3 contains 16 residues. Looked up from germline, CDR1 is SGHDT and CDR2 is YYEEEE. V lost 4 bases, J lost 7 bases, and 15 bases stayed unmatched. CDR3 region: CASSRPGGAHGVEAFF. DNA of the CDR3: TGTGCCAGCAGCAGACCAGGGGGCGCCCATGGGGTTGAAGCTTTCTTT.

The V and J genes are TRBV7-6 and TRBJ2-5; 7 bases map to TRBD2. Germline-derived CDR1 and CDR2 are SGHVS and FNYEAQ. CDR3 length: 13 residues. The junction had 3 bases not matched to a gene; V was cut back by 3 bases and J by 5 bases. The CDR3 reads CASSLGGWETQYF. The CDR3 bases are TGTGCCAGCAGCTTGGGGGGGTGGGAGACCCAGTACTTC.

The rearrangement joins TRBV4-2 to TRBJ2-7; TRBD2 is a possible D gene (5 bases). V was cut by 1 base and J by 2 bases, with 9 bases left in between. Germline assignment: CDR1 LGHNA and CDR2 YNFKEQ. There are 14 residues in the CDR3. Here the CDR3 reads CASSQALATYEQYF. The CDR3 coding sequence is TGTGCCAGCAGCCAAGCGCTAGCCACCTACGAGCAGTACTTC.

J is TRBJ2-3 and V is TRBV7-9; D might be TRBD1 (6 bases). The CDR3 consists of 12 residues. Trimming shortened V by 5 bases and J by 9 bases, and 12 bases separated the two germline ends. Germline V gene sequence: CDR1 SEHNR, CDR2 FQNEAQ (reference sequence). The CDR3 nucleotides read TGTGCCAGCAGCCACAGGGTCGGAACGCAGTATTTT. It codes for CASSHRVGTQYF.

The chain has TRBV5-1 and TRBJ1-3, with TRBD1 identical over 8 bases. The CDR3 is 16 residues long. CDR1 and CDR2 from the germline V gene are SGHRS and YFSETQ. V trimming: 0 bases; J trimming: 1 base; junction bases outside the gene matches: 3. The CDR3 DNA is TGCGCCAGCAGCTTGGATTGGACAGGGTCTGGAAACACCATATATTTT. It specifies CASSLDWTGSGNTIYF. Together with reference TRBV5-1 and TRBJ1-3, the CDR3 gives the full variable domain: KAGVTQTPRYLIKTRGQQVTLSCSPISGHRSVSWYQQTPGQGLQFLFEYFSETQRNKGNFPGRFSGRQFSNSRSEMNVSTLELGDSALYLCASSLDWTGSGNTIYFGEGSWLTVV.

The chain recombines TRBV5-6 with TRBJ1-1; 12 bases are shared with TRBD1. J gave up 4 bases and V 4 bases, and 14 bases lay outside the gene matches. This CDR3 region has 18 residues. Germline-derived CDR1 and CDR2 are SGHDT and YYEEEE. The CDR3 DNA reads TGTGCCAGCAGCACGTCCCGGGACAGGGGGCGCCGGGTCACTGAAGCTTTCTTT. Encoded protein: CASSTSRDRGRRVTEAFF.